A single sample gave rise to the 18 T cell receptor beta chains below, sequenced in a study of identical twins (TCRdb year 2016). The library came from 5' RACE. Instrument on record: Illumina HiSeq 2000. TCRdb applied fastp at Q25 and MiXCR to the public reads, then kept only in-frame beta chains. Rows are combined by CDR3 protein, so each entry shows the most common genes and DNA. A total of hundreds of thousands of distinct CDR3 sequences appear in this sample, around 7% of them only once. The ten most abundant clones make up 3.5% to 4% of the sample. This same sample was also taken into another study, of yellow fever vaccine responses in identical twins.

The material sequenced was memory (CD45RO+) T cells sorted from blood. In light of the paper, this sample's cell subset or site label describes: CD45RO+ enriched T cells. Receptor source: a woman aged 18-29 years in good health.

The chain has TRBV7-8 and TRBJ1-5; D is ambiguous. The CDR3 sequence is 15 residues long. V lost 2 bases and J lost 7, with 15 bases in between. Germline values: CDR1 SGHVS, CDR2 FQNEAQ. As DNA, the CDR3 is TGTGCCAGCAGCTTACTGCGGGGTCAAGGACAGCCCCAGCATTTT. Residues: CASSLLRGQGQPQHF.

This chain joins TRBV11-2 and TRBJ2-3; TRBD2 agrees at 9 bases. CDR1 SGHAT and CDR2 FQNNGV come from the germline V gene. This CDR3 contains 16 residues. V trimming: 1 base; J trimming: 8 bases; junction bases outside the gene matches: 10. CDR3 in DNA: TGTGCCAGCAGCTTAGGTGCGGGGGGGGCCGCACGTACGCAGTATTTT. It codes for CASSLGAGGAARTQYF.

There are a few counts of this clonotype. This sequence joins TRBV9 and TRBJ2-5; 7 bases match TRBD2. Germline trimming cut 0 bases from V and 2 bases from J; bases unmatched to any gene: 7. The germline V gene has CDR1 SGDLS and CDR2 YYNGEE. The CDR3 sequence is 16 residues long. The CDR3 here is CASSVGTRTSQETQYF. CDR3 nucleotide sequence: TGTGCCAGCAGCGTAGGGACTAGGACGTCACAAGAGACCCAGTACTTC.

The chain has TRBV18 and TRBJ2-3, with 8 nucleotides matching TRBD2. The CDR3 totals 14 residues. Per the germline V gene, CDR1 is KGHSH and CDR2 is LQKENI. Germline trimming cut 3 bases from V and 5 bases from J; bases unmatched to any gene: 4. CDR3 region: CASSPTSEGDTQYF. Written as DNA, the CDR3 is TGTGCCAGCTCACCGACTAGCGAGGGAGATACGCAGTATTTT.

This clonotype was seen a few times. The chain is built from TRBV12-3 or TRBV12-4 and TRBJ2-4; D gene uncertain. V lost 0 bases, J lost 0 bases, and 12 bases lay in between. This CDR3 spans 17 amino acids. The CDR3 region has the DNA TGTGCCAGCAGTTTAGCGTCGGCAACCTTAGCCAAAAACATTCAGTACTTC. This translates into CASSLASATLAKNIQYF.

This clonotype was seen a few times. This chain joins TRBV24-1 and TRBJ2-1, with TRBD1 as a possible D gene (6 bases). CDR1 is KGHDR, CDR2 SFDVKD, per germline. Trimming removed 1 base at V and 4 bases at J, with 10 bases between. CDR3 length: 15 amino acids. CDR3 sequence reads: CATSDLRTAYNEQFF. As DNA, the CDR3 is TGTGCCACCAGTGATTTAAGGACAGCTTACAATGAGCAGTTCTTC.

In its sample, this clonotype was seen many times. The CDR3 bases are TGCAGTGCCAGTAGCGGGAGCTCGCGCGAGCAGTACGTC. This gives the protein CSASSGSSREQYV. This sequence joins TRBV20-1 and TRBJ2-7; 9 bases agree with TRBD2. This CDR3 has 13 residues. V trimming: 6 bases; J trimming: 6 bases; junction bases outside the gene matches: 9. Germline V gives CDR1 DFQATT, CDR2 SNEGSKA (reference sequence).

This clonotype was counted between two and nine times. This rearrangement joins TRBV7-9 to TRBJ1-6, with TRBD1 as a possible D gene (5 bases). In germline, CDR1 is SEHNR, CDR2 FQNEAQ (reference sequence). The CDR3 sequence is 14 residues long. V was pared by 4 bases and J by 8 bases, with 12 bases between. This chain's CDR3 is CASSSSGADSPLHF. CDR3 nucleotides: TGTGCCAGCAGCTCGTCTGGGGCCGATTCACCCCTCCACTTT.

This clonotype was seen a handful of times. CDR3: CAIQVGQGFSGANVLTF. The CDR3 bases are TGTGCCATCCAAGTGGGGCAGGGGTTCTCTGGGGCCAACGTCCTGACTTTC. The gene calls are TRBV10-3 and TRBJ2-6, with D possibly matching TRBD1 (6 bases). The CDR3 sequence is 17 residues long. V was trimmed by 8 bases and J by 0 bases, leaving 17 bases between them. Per germline, CDR1 ENHRY and CDR2 SYGVKD.

This clonotype was counted between two and nine times. This chain joins TRBV3-1 and TRBJ2-7, with 8 bases fitting TRBD1. V trimming: 5 bases; J trimming: 5 bases; junction bases outside the gene matches: 8. Germline V gives CDR1 LGHDT, CDR2 YNNKEL (reference sequence). This CDR3 comprises 14 residues. The CDR3, as DNA: TGTGCCAGCAGCAGGACAGGGAATTTGAACGAGCAGTACTTC. This encodes CASSRTGNLNEQYF.

This clonotype was seen many times. The chain has TRBV6-5 and TRBJ2-1; D is undetermined. The V and J ends lost 6 bases and 4 bases respectively, with 4 bases between them. Germline lookup yields CDR1 MNHEY and CDR2 SVGAGI. The CDR3 spans 11 residues. CDR3 nucleotide sequence: TGTGCCAGCAGGCGATACAATGAGCAGTTCTTC. This encodes CASRRYNEQFF.

This chain's CDR3 is CASSLVGAGGNNEQFF. The DNA for the CDR3 is TGTGCCAGCAGCTTAGTCGGGGCAGGGGGGAACAATGAGCAGTTCTTC. The chain links TRBV7-8 to TRBJ2-1; D may be TRBD1 (7 bases). V was shortened by 1 base and J by 5 bases, with 15 bases between the two germline ends. Germline lookup yields CDR1 SGHVS and CDR2 FQNEAQ. The CDR3 sequence is 16 residues long.

This clonotype occurred many times. This chain uses TRBV2 with TRBJ2-2, with 10 bases lining up with TRBD2. With V trimmed by 7 bases and J by 2 bases, 4 bases remained unmatched. Per germline, CDR1 SNHLY and CDR2 FYNNEI. This CDR3 contains 15 residues. The CDR3 DNA reads as TGTGCCAGCACCCGGACTAGCGGAAACACCGGGGAGCTGTTTTTT. It codes for CASTRTSGNTGELFF.

This clonotype was observed many times. The V call is TRBV7-9, the J call TRBJ2-2; perhaps TRBD1 as D (5 bases). Germline CDR1 and CDR2: SEHNR and FQNEAQ (reference sequence). The ends were cut back, 5 bases at V and 6 bases at J, with 16 bases in the middle. There are 15 residues in the CDR3. This chain's CDR3 is CASSPRVWTSGELFF. CDR3 DNA sequence: TGTGCCAGCAGCCCCCGAGTGTGGACATCCGGGGAGCTGTTTTTT. Using reference TRBV7-9 and TRBJ2-2 for the parts outside the CDR3, the full variable domain is DTGVSQNPRHKITKRGQNVTFRCDPISEHNRLYWYRQTLGQGPEFLTYFQNEAQLEKSRLLSDRFSAERPKGSFSTLEIQRTEQGDSAMYLCASSPRVWTSGELFFGEGSRLTVL.

The V and J genes are TRBV7-3 and TRBJ2-5; 10 nucleotides match TRBD2. Per the germline V gene, CDR1 is SGHTA and CDR2 is FQGTGA. This CDR3 is 16 amino acids long. With V trimmed by 5 bases and J by 5 bases, 11 bases remained unmatched. This CDR3 reads CASSASGRAQSETQYF. In DNA, the CDR3 is TGTGCCAGCAGCGCCAGCGGGAGGGCCCAGTCGGAGACCCAGTACTTC.

In its sample, this clonotype was seen many times. The rearrangement links TRBV29-1 to TRBJ2-3; the D is unclear. V gave up 4 bases and J gave up 6 bases, with 5 bases separating them. Per germline, CDR1 SQVTM and CDR2 ANQGSEA. There are 10 residues in the CDR3. Written as DNA, the CDR3 is TGCAGCGTTGTTTGGGATACGCAGTATTTT. Translation: CSVVWDTQYF.

This clonotype has more than one count but fewer than ten. The rearrangement joins TRBV29-1 to TRBJ2-1, with a weak D call TRBD2 (5 bases). This CDR3 spans 19 amino acids. Germline CDR1 is SQVTM and CDR2 is ANQGSEA. V was clipped by 0 bases and J by 0 bases, with 21 bases between them. CDR3 amino acids: CSVEDLFSSVTRSYNEQFF. The CDR3 DNA reads TGCAGCGTTGAAGATCTTTTTAGTAGCGTGACCCGCTCCTACAATGAGCAGTTCTTC.

This chain links TRBV5-6 with TRBJ2-3; 14 nucleotides agree with TRBD2. This CDR3 has 15 residues. V was pared by 4 bases and J by 5 bases, with 3 bases of the junction left unmatched. Germline CDR1 reads SGHDT; CDR2 reads YYEEEE. CDR3 coding DNA: TGTGCCAGCAGCCGCGGACTAGCGGGAGGAGATACGCAGTATTTT. Residues: CASSRGLAGGDTQYF.